This T cell receptor (beta chain) was sequenced for a study of blood T cell repertoires in COVID-19. Study summary: Some COVID-19 samples were acute and others convalescent; all came from the United States, Italy and Spain.

TCRdb's copy holds only in-frame clones and misses some; the assay was immunoSEQ multiplex PCR. The sample lists 250,000 to 350,000 clones; around 85% were seen once. Concerning this clone: Other DNA sequences from this sample encode an identical CDR3 as well.

The CDR3 loop spans 13 amino acids. Trimming shortened V by 2 bases and J by 6 bases, and 9 bases separated the two germline ends. CDR1 is SGHTA and CDR2 is FQGNSA in the germline V gene. The rearrangement links TRBV7-2 to TRBJ2-3, with TRBD1 as a possible D gene (5 bases). This clonotype originated in a human donor with COVID-19, enrolled during active disease. The donor label of this sample is uncertain. The sequenced material came from peripheral blood. CDR3: CASSLQGPDTQYF. CDR3 nucleotides: TGTGCCAGCAGCTTACAGGGTCCGGATACGCAGTATTTT.